Listed here are 13 T cell receptor beta chains from one sample, sequenced in a study of shared clonotypes between healthy human individuals. Produced via immunoSEQ multiplex PCR; TCRdb's table is partial and in-frame only. Of roughly 2.6 million clones detected, over 85% appear once; the ten largest clones hold about 0.13%. Sample: naive CD4+ T cells sorted from blood. As for subset: CD45RA+ positively selected. Source of these receptors: a man younger than 35 in good health.

As concerns this clone: The same CDR3 arises from other DNA sequences in this sample as well. The V gene is TRBV5-5, the J gene TRBJ1-2, with D uncertain. This CDR3 has 13 residues. V dropped 2 bases and J dropped 1 base, with 6 bases sitting between them. CDR1 and CDR2 (germline): SGHKS, YYEKEE (reference sequence). In nucleotides, the CDR3 is TGTGCCAGCAGCTTAGCCGGTAACTATGGCTACACCTTC. It specifies CASSLAGNYGYTF.

This clone appeared a single time. The chain employs TRBV27 and TRBJ2-7; the D gene is possibly TRBD1 (5 bases). V was trimmed by 3 bases and J by 3 bases, leaving 18 bases between them. The germline gives CDR1 MNHEY, CDR2 SMNVEV (reference sequence). The CDR3 runs 16 residues. The CDR3 here is CASSLWGGRYGYEQYF. DNA for the CDR3: TGTGCCAGCAGTTTGTGGGGCGGTAGGTACGGCTACGAGCAGTACTTC.

The chain recombines TRBV7-6 with TRBJ2-1, with 8 bases aligning to TRBD2. The CDR3 totals 14 residues. Germline trimming cut 5 bases from V and 8 bases from J; bases unmatched to any gene: 8. Germline values: CDR1 SGHVS, CDR2 FNYEAQ. The CDR3 coding sequence is TGTGCCAGCAGCGACAGAAGCGGGAGTTATGAGCAGTTCTTC. Translating gives CASSDRSGSYEQFF.

The chain uses TRBV7-2 and TRBJ2-3, with TRBD2 matching over 10 bases. After removal of 0 bases from V and 7 bases from J, the junction contained 7 bases not matched to a gene. Germline V gives CDR1 SGHTA, CDR2 FQGNSA. This CDR3 comprises 16 residues. The CDR3 DNA sequence: TGTGCCAGCAGCTTAGCATCGGGACTAGCGATAAATACGCAGTATTTT. Amino acid sequence: CASSLASGLAINTQYF.

On this clone: Relative to the germline gene, one junction end is altered; a read error may explain this. This chain links TRBV7-3 with TRBJ1-2; no firm D call. The CDR3 totals 10 residues. CDR1 is SGHTA, CDR2 FQGTGA, per germline. The CDR3 DNA reads TGTGCCAGTATGTATGGCGGTTCCGTTTGG. The encoded protein is CASMYGGSVW.

V is TRBV10-3 and J is TRBJ2-5, with TRBD2 matching over 7 bases. From germline, CDR1 is ENHRY and CDR2 SYGVKD. This CDR3 contains 14 residues. Trimming at V came to 5 bases and at J to 1 base, leaving 4 bases not matched to a gene. The CDR3 coding sequence is TGTGCCATCAGTTCCGGGACTACCCAAGAGACCCAGTACTTC. It translates to CAISSGTTQETQYF.

The rearrangement links TRBV28 to TRBJ1-1; TRBD1 aligns across 8 bases. Germline V lookup: CDR1 MDHEN, CDR2 SYDVKM. The CDR3 covers 15 residues. Trimming cost V 5 bases and J 4 bases; bases outside gene matches: 9. The CDR3 protein is CASSTSTGAGTEAFF. Here the CDR3 DNA reads TGTGCCAGCAGTACCTCGACAGGGGCGGGCACTGAAGCTTTCTTT.

As regards this clone: This sample also contains other DNA sequences that code for the same CDR3. V and J are TRBV11-2 and TRBJ1-1; D uncertain. Germline CDR1 SGHAT, CDR2 FQNNGV. Trimming pared 1 base from V and 1 base from J, leaving 4 bases between. The CDR3 consists of 13 residues. CDR3: CASSLARNTEAFF. The CDR3 bases are TGTGCCAGCAGCTTAGCTAGGAACACTGAAGCTTTCTTT.

This clone came up once. This rearrangement joins TRBV6-1 to TRBJ2-1; 7 bases agree with TRBD2. V trimming: 4 bases; J trimming: 3 bases; junction bases outside the gene matches: 6. Germline CDR1 is MNHNS and CDR2 is SASEGT. There are 15 residues in the CDR3. CDR3: CASSVTGTNYNEQFF. The CDR3, as DNA: TGTGCCAGCAGTGTGACCGGGACTAACTACAATGAGCAGTTCTTC.

The rearrangement joins TRBV19 to TRBJ1-2; a possible D gene is TRBD1 (6 bases). This CDR3 is built from 13 residues. V lost 3 bases, J lost 3 bases, and 8 bases lay in between. CDR1 and CDR2 from the germline V gene are LNHDA and SQIVND (reference sequence). The CDR3 loop reads CASSIHRDYGYTF. The CDR3 bases are TGTGCCAGTAGTATCCACAGGGACTATGGCTACACCTTC.

The chain has TRBV6-5 and TRBJ1-2, with D uncertain. The length of the CDR3 is 12 residues. V lost 6 bases and J 4 bases, leaving 9 bases between the germline ends. Germline CDR1 reads MNHEY; CDR2 reads SVGAGI. The DNA for the CDR3 is TGTGCCAGCAGCCCCGGGCCCTATGGCTACACCTTC. Amino acid sequence: CASSPGPYGYTF.

The chain couples TRBV6-6 to TRBJ1-2, with D maybe TRBD1 (6 bases). Trimming removed 5 bases at V and 3 bases at J, with 13 bases between. Germline values: CDR1 MNHNY, CDR2 SVGAGI (reference sequence). This CDR3 is built from 14 residues. The CDR3 DNA is TGTGCCAGCAGTCTCAAGGGGGGGGACTATGGCTACACCTTC. Translated, it gives CASSLKGGDYGYTF.

The chain employs TRBV5-4 and TRBJ2-7; D not resolved. The germline V and J ends were trimmed by 5 bases and 2 bases, with 17 bases remaining between them. In germline, CDR1 is SGHNT, CDR2 YYREEE (reference sequence). The CDR3 loop spans 15 amino acids. The CDR3 spells CASRPNLDSPYEQYF. The DNA for the CDR3 is TGTGCCAGCAGGCCCAACCTAGACTCACCCTACGAGCAGTACTTC.